These 17 T cell receptor beta chains originate from one sample sequenced in a study of regulatory T cells in long-lasting Graves disease. The TCR beta library used iRepertoire HTBI primers with Arm-PCR amplification of CDR3. From the multiplex PCR reads, TCRdb called clonotypes with MiXCR, one entry per CDR3 protein. This sample yields 250,000 or so distinct CDR3 sequences, of which 20% to 25% are seen a single time; approximately 14% belongs to the top ten. Time point specified: newly diagnosed GD, antithyroid drugs for less than 3 months. PBMC RNA was the source of the TCR library. The starting material was peripheral blood mononuclear cells (PBMCs), obtained at new diagnosis, from a patient treated with antithyroid drugs. Receptors were obtained from a female donor with Graves disease.

This clonotype was detected many times. The chain joins TRBV7-2 to TRBJ2-5, with TRBD2 matching over 8 bases. Germline V gives CDR1 SGHTA, CDR2 FQGNSA. CDR3 size: 16 residues. V trimming: 6 bases; J trimming: 1 base; junction bases outside the gene matches: 10. The CDR3 protein is CASRIRGTSGQETQYF. In nucleotides, the CDR3 is TGTGCCAGCAGGATACGGGGAACTAGCGGCCAAGAGACCCAGTACTTC.

This clonotype was detected many times. The chain has TRBV11-2 and TRBJ1-1; no clear D. V was cut by 6 bases and J by 4 bases, with 9 bases left in between. There are 12 residues in the CDR3. Per the germline V gene, CDR1 is SGHAT and CDR2 is FQNNGV. This CDR3 reads CASSVDGTEAFF. CDR3 DNA: TGTGCCAGCAGTGTGGACGGCACTGAAGCTTTCTTT.

This clonotype was found a few times. The chain's CDR3 is CAAAGQGPTDTQYF. In nucleotides, the CDR3 is TGTGCCGCCGCGGGACAGGGGCCCACAGATACGCAGTATTTT. The rearrangement joins TRBV10-3 to TRBJ2-3; 10 nucleotides match TRBD1. The germline gives CDR1 ENHRY, CDR2 SYGVKD. V shed 11 bases, J shed 2 bases, and the junction held 7 bases outside the gene matches. The CDR3 loop spans 14 amino acids.

The table lists this clonotype with many counts. The rearrangement links TRBV4-1 to TRBJ2-7, with TRBD2 matching 9 bases. V gave up 0 bases and J gave up 2 bases; unmatched junction bases: 14. The germline V gene has CDR1 MGHRA and CDR2 YSYEKL. The CDR3 loop spans 19 amino acids. CDR3 nucleotide sequence: TGCGCCAGCAGCCAAGATGTGGGTAGCGGGAGATCTTGGGCCTACGAGCAGTACTTC. It codes for CASSQDVGSGRSWAYEQYF.

This clonotype came up many times. The rearrangement joins TRBV7-8 to TRBJ1-2, with 9 bases lining up with TRBD1. With V trimmed by 1 base and J by 8 bases, 5 bases remained unmatched. Germline V gene sequence: CDR1 SGHVS, CDR2 FQNEAQ. This CDR3 has 14 residues. The CDR3 nucleotides are TGTGCCAGCAGCTTAGAGGGACAGGGATGGGGCTACACCTTC. Residues: CASSLEGQGWGYTF. Supplemented by reference TRBV7-8 and TRBJ1-2, the full variable domain reads GAGVSQSPRYKVAKRGQDVALRCDPISGHVSLFWYQQALGQGPEFLTYFQNEAQLDKSGLPSDRFFAERPEGSVSTLKIQRTQQEDSAVYLCASSLEGQGWGYTFGSGTRLTVV.

This clonotype was picked up many times. The CDR3 DNA reads as TGCGCCAGCAGCTTGGGAGGGACGGAGGGGCAGCCCCAGCATTTT. Protein product: CASSLGGTEGQPQHF. The J gene is TRBJ1-5, the V gene TRBV5-1; weak D call: TRBD1 (5 bases). Germline V gives CDR1 SGHRS, CDR2 YFSETQ. The V end was cut by 0 bases, the J end by 7 bases, with 14 bases between. There are 15 residues in the CDR3.

Concerning this clonotype itself: Sequence at one end of the junction differs from germline and may be a read error. The chain joins TRBV11-1 to TRBJ2-3; TRBD1 matches at 8 bases. CDR1 is SGHAT, CDR2 FQDESV, per germline (reference sequence). The CDR3 totals 16 residues. Written as DNA, the CDR3 is TGCGCCAGCAGCCAAGAACAGGGGGAGAGGGCAGATACGCAGTATTTT. This translates into CASSQEQGERADTQYF.

This clonotype has ten or more counts. The chain links TRBV6-1 to TRBJ1-3, with D maybe TRBD1 (5 bases). Germline V gene lookup returns CDR1 MNHNS and CDR2 SASEGT. CDR3 length: 17 amino acids. V was cut by 5 bases and J by 0 bases, with 17 bases left in between. The CDR3 nucleotides are TGTGCCAGCAGTAGGTGGGCCGGGGCTCGCTCTGGAAACACCATATATTTT. It translates to CASSRWAGARSGNTIYF.

At least ten counts were recorded for this clonotype. The genes are TRBV28 and TRBJ2-1, with 8 bases aligning to TRBD2. V was clipped by 6 bases and J by 0 bases; unmatched bases: 4. Germline V gene sequence: CDR1 MDHEN, CDR2 SYDVKM. This CDR3 region has 15 residues. CDR3 DNA sequence: TGTGCCAGCAGCTCACTAGCGGACTCCTACAATGAGCAGTTCTTC. Translation gives CASSSLADSYNEQFF. Together with reference TRBV28 and TRBJ2-1, the CDR3 gives the full variable domain: DVKVTQSSRYLVKRTGEKVFLECVQDMDHENMFWYRQDPGLGLRLIYFSYDVKMKEKGDIPEGYSVSREKKERFSLILESASTNQTSMYLCASSSLADSYNEQFFGPGTRLTVL.

This clonotype showed up many times. CDR3 sequence: CASSLYGGTNYGYTF. CDR3 DNA sequence: TGTGCCAGCAGTTTATATGGAGGGACCAACTATGGCTACACCTTC. The rearrangement joins TRBV28 to TRBJ1-2; TRBD1 is a possible D gene (5 bases). With 1 base removed from V and 2 bases from J, the gap between germline ends came to 11 bases. Germline V lookup: CDR1 MDHEN, CDR2 SYDVKM. CDR3 length equals 15 residues.

V usage is TRBV20-1 and J usage is TRBJ1-5, with 7 bases identical to TRBD1. The CDR3 length is 14 residues. The J segment lost 5 bases and the V segment lost 4 bases, leaving 8 bases of the junction unmatched. Germline V gene data show CDR1 as DFQATT and CDR2 as SNEGSKA (reference sequence). The CDR3 sequence: CSAMAGTEDQPQHF. CDR3 bases: TGCAGTGCTATGGCTGGGACAGAAGATCAGCCCCAGCATTTT.

This clonotype has more than one count but fewer than ten. This likely comes from a read error, as the CDR3 has no conserved phenylalanine or tryptophan at its end. It is unclear where the CDR3 begins or ends on the DNA, so no DNA is shown, and the CDR3 is as TCRdb lists it. J is TRBJ2-2 and V is TRBV30; the table's D call, TRBD1, has no DNA check behind it. The CDR3 has 14 residues if both end residues are counted. CDR1 and CDR2 from the germline V gene are GTSNPN and SVGIG (reference sequence). CDR3 sequence reads: CAWRETGVAGELVL.

Ten or more counts support this clonotype. The chain employs TRBV5-1 and TRBJ2-5; D may correspond to TRBD1 or TRBD2 (5 bases each). V lost 0 bases, J lost 5 bases, and 14 bases lay in between. There are 15 residues in the CDR3. The germline CDR1 and CDR2 sequences are SGHRS and YFSETQ. CDR3 region: CASSLGQGGGETQYF. The CDR3 DNA sequence: TGCGCCAGCAGCTTGGGCCAGGGTGGCGGGGAGACCCAGTACTTC.

In this sample, this clonotype turned up many times. The chain carries TRBV7-3 and TRBJ1-1; possibly TRBD1 for D (6 bases). Trimming removed 2 bases from V and 1 base from J, with 8 bases in between. CDR3 length: 14 amino acids. Germline-derived CDR1 and CDR2 are SGHTA and FQGTGA. The CDR3 spells CASSLSGANTEAFF. DNA for the CDR3: TGTGCCAGCAGCTTATCGGGGGCGAACACTGAAGCTTTCTTT.

This clonotype was detected ten times or more. Sequence at one end of the junction differs from germline and may be a read error. V is TRBV4-1 and J is TRBJ1-1; D not resolved. The CDR3 loop spans 14 amino acids. Germline CDR1 reads MGHRA; CDR2 reads YSYEKL. CDR3 amino acids: CASSQGGIYTEAFF. The DNA for the CDR3 is TGTGCCAGCAGCCAAGGAGGAATTTACACTGAAGCTTTCTTT.

This clonotype was seen a few times. CDR3 amino acids: CASSFEERGTDTQYF. The DNA for the CDR3 is TGTGCCAGCAGCTTTGAGGAGAGAGGGACAGATACGCAGTATTTT. This chain links TRBV7-9 with TRBJ2-3; possibly TRBD2 for D (5 bases). The V gene's germline CDR1 is SEHNR and CDR2 FQNEAQ (reference sequence). Trimming took off 3 bases at V and 3 bases at J, with 13 bases between the two ends. This CDR3 has 15 amino acids.

The J gene is TRBJ2-3, the V gene TRBV11-2; D gene unclear. The V and J ends lost 3 bases and 2 bases respectively, with 6 bases between them. The CDR3 sequence is 13 residues long. CDR1 is SGHAT, CDR2 FQNNGV, per germline. CDR3 sequence: CASSLLDTDTQYF. For the CDR3, the DNA is TGTGCCAGCAGCTTGCTCGACACAGATACGCAGTATTTT.